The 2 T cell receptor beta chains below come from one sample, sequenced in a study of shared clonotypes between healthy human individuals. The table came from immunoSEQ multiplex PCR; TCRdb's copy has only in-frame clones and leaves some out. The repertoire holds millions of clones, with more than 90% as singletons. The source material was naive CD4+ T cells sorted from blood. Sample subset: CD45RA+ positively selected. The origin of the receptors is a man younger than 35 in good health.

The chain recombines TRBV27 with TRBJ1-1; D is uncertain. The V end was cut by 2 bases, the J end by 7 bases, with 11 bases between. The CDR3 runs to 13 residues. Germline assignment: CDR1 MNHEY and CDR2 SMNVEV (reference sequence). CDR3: CASSLEGGFEAFF. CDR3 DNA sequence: TGTGCCAGCAGTTTAGAGGGCGGCTTTGAAGCTTTCTTT.

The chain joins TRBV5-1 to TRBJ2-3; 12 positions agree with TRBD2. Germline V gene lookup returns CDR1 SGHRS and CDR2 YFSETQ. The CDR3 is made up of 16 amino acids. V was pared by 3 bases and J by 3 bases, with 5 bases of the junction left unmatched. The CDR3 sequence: CASSSPGTSGTDTQYF. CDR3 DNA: TGCGCCAGCAGCTCACCAGGGACTAGCGGGACAGATACGCAGTATTTT.